This entry features one TCR beta chain sequence. Its antigen is currently unknown. Generated by immunoSEQ multiplex PCR, the TCRdb table keeps only in-frame clones and is missing some. The repertoire has approximately 130,000 clones, 70% to 90% of them found once; the top ten carry about 1.9%. The record originates from a study of cytomegalovirus exposure and HLA in healthy donors. For the study at large: The roughly 670 first-cohort repertoires shared a platform with the approximately 110 validation repertoires, as reported in a later analysis. Study observations and caveats: Later, an analysis found that TCR clusters from the first cohort tended to co-occur in the 120 or so validation repertoires. Through in vitro validation, a few CMV-associated chains were shown to be specific for CMV antigens.

The CDR3 runs 13 residues. V was clipped by 4 bases and J by 3 bases, with 10 bases between them. The germline V gene has CDR1 SGHAT and CDR2 FQNNGV. The sequence came from a woman aged 18-29 years in good health and CMV-seronegative. V and J are TRBV11-2 and TRBJ2-7; possibly TRBD1 for D (6 bases). The sequenced material came from PBMCs. This chain's CDR3 is CASSSRTDYEQYF. CDR3 DNA sequence: TGTGCCAGCAGCTCCAGGACAGACTACGAGCAGTACTTC. The full variable domain, its missing parts supplied by reference TRBV11-2 and TRBJ2-7, is EAGVAQSPRYKIIEKRQSVAFWCNPISGHATLYWYQQILGQGPKLLIQFQNNGVVDDSQLPKDRFSAERLKGVDSTLKIQPAKLEDSAVYLCASSSRTDYEQYFGPGTRLTVT.